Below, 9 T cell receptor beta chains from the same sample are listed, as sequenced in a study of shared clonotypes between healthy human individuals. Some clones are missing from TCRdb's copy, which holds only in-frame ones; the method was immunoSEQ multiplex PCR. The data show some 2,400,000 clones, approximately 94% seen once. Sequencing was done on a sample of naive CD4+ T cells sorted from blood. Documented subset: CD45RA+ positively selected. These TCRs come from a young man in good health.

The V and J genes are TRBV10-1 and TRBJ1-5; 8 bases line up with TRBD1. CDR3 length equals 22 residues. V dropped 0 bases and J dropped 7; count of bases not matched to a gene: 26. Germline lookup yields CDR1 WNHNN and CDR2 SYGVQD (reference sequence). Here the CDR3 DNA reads TGCGCCAGCAGTGAGTCTTGTGGACTTGACGGGGGTGGACAGGGAAAAGGGCAGCCCCAGCATTTT. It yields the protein CASSESCGLDGGGQGKGQPQHF.

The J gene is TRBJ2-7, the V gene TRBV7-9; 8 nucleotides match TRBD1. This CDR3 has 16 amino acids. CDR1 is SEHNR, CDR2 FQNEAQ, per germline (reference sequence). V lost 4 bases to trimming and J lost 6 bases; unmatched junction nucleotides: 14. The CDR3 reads CASSSSDRAPFGEQYF. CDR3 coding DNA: TGTGCCAGCAGCTCGTCGGACAGGGCCCCCTTCGGCGAGCAGTACTTC.

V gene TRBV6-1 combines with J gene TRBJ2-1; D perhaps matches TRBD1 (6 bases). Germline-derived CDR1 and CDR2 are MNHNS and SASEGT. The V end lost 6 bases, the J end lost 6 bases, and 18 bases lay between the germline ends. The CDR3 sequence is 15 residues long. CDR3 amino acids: CASRLTAGESNEQFF. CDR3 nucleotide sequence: TGTGCCAGCAGACTGACAGCAGGGGAATCCAATGAGCAGTTCTTC.

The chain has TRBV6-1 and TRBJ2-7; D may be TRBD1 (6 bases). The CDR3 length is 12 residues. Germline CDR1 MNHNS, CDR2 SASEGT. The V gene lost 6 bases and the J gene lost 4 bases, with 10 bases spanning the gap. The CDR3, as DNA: TGTGCCAGCAGAACCAGGGGTTACGAGCAGTACTTC. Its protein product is CASRTRGYEQYF.

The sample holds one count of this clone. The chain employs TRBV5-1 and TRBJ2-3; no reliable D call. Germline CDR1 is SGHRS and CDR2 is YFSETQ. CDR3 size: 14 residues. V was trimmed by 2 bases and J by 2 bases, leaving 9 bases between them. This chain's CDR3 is CASSLGDPTDTQYF. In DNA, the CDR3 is TGCGCCAGCAGCTTAGGTGACCCCACAGATACGCAGTATTTT.

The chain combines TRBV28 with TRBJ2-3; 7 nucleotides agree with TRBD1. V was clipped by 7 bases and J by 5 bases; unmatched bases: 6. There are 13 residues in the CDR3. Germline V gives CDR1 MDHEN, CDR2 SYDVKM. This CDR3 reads CASTTGLKDTQYF. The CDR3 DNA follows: TGTGCCAGCACGACAGGGTTGAAAGATACGCAGTATTTT.

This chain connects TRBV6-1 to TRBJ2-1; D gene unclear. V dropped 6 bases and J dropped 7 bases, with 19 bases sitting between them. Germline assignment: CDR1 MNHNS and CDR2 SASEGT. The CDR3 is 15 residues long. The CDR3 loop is CASRDGNGIKNEQFF. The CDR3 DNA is TGTGCCAGCAGGGATGGGAATGGGATCAAAAATGAGCAGTTCTTC.

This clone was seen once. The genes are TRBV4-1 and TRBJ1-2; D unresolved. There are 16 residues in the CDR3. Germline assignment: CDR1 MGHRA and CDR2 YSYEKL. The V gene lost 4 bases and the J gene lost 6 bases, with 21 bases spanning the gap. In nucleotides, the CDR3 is TGCGCCAGCAGCCTTTCGAGGGCAAAGGGATCAAATGGCTACACCTTC. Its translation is CASSLSRAKGSNGYTF.

CDR3 nucleotide sequence: TGTGCCAGCAGCTTAGTCCGGCAAAAAAACATTCAGTACTTC. This gives the protein CASSLVRQKNIQYF. The chain is built from TRBV11-2 and TRBJ2-4; D is ambiguous. The CDR3 spans 14 residues. CDR1 SGHAT and CDR2 FQNNGV come from the germline V gene. Trimming pared 1 base from V and 4 bases from J, leaving 8 bases between.